Following are 25 T cell receptor beta chains from one sample sequenced in a study of regulatory T cells in long-lasting Graves disease. HTBI primers from iRepertoire and Arm-PCR of CDR3 regions yielded the TCR beta libraries. From the multiplex PCR reads, TCRdb called clonotypes with MiXCR, one entry per CDR3 protein. Here the sample spans a few hundred thousand distinct CDR3 sequences, more than 20% being singletons. Time point of the sample: persistent/refractory GD, antithyroid drugs over 5 years with positive TRAb. The TCR library was prepared using RNA isolated from PBMCs. Here the sequenced sample was peripheral blood mononuclear cells (PBMCs), taken when the disease was refractory, from a patient treated with antithyroid drugs. All receptors derive from a woman aged 40 to 55 with Graves disease.

In its sample, this clonotype was seen a few times. The chain is built from TRBV9 and TRBJ2-2; 8 positions agree with TRBD1. This CDR3 has 15 amino acids. V trimming: 4 bases; J trimming: 3 bases; junction bases outside the gene matches: 5. Per germline, CDR1 SGDLS and CDR2 YYNGEE. The CDR3 protein is CASSRDRGDTGELFF. The CDR3 nucleotides read TGTGCCAGCAGCAGAGACAGGGGAGACACCGGGGAGCTGTTTTTT.

At least ten counts were recorded for this clonotype. V is TRBV2 and J is TRBJ1-5, with TRBD1 identical over 8 bases. There are 13 residues in the CDR3. CDR1 is SNHLY and CDR2 is FYNNEI in the germline V gene. V was clipped by 10 bases and J by 5 bases; unmatched bases: 7. In DNA form, the CDR3 reads TGTGCCATTTCAGGGGGCTTATATCAGCCCCAGCATTTT. Its protein is CAISGGLYQPQHF.

This clonotype has a handful of counts. V usage is TRBV28 and J usage is TRBJ2-7; D is undetermined. Trimming shortened V by 7 bases and J by 3 bases, and 16 bases separated the two germline ends. Germline CDR1 MDHEN, CDR2 SYDVKM. The CDR3 is 14 residues long. The CDR3 DNA sequence: TGTGCCAGCAATCCAAGAATGACCCACTACGAGCAGTACTTC. This codes for CASNPRMTHYEQYF.

There are many counts of this clonotype. The chain is built from TRBV28 and TRBJ2-7, with D possibly matching TRBD1 (5 bases). The CDR3 consists of 12 residues. Trimming pared 4 bases from V and 5 bases from J, leaving 9 bases between. Germline CDR1 and CDR2: MDHEN and SYDVKM. CDR3 protein: CASSSGFNEQYF. The CDR3 nucleotides read TGTGCCAGCAGTTCAGGGTTCAACGAGCAGTACTTC.

Details on this clonotype: A far larger clone lies a single base away; this is likely a read error. CDR3 DNA: TGTGCCATCAGTCAAATGCCACAGGGAAGCGAGCAGTACTTC. This encodes CAISQMPQGSEQYF. The V gene is TRBV10-3, the J gene TRBJ2-7, with D possibly being TRBD1 (6 bases). Germline lookup yields CDR1 ENHRY and CDR2 SYGVKD. The V end was cut by 5 bases, the J end by 6 bases, with 17 bases between. This CDR3 has 14 amino acids.

The chain employs TRBV9 and TRBJ1-1; D may be TRBD1 (6 bases). Per germline, CDR1 SGDLS and CDR2 YYNGEE. V was trimmed by 2 bases and J by 8 bases, leaving 25 bases between them. This CDR3 has 17 residues. CDR3 region: CASSVGVLGQFEPEAFF. As DNA, the CDR3 is TGTGCCAGCAGCGTGGGCGTTCTAGGACAGTTTGAACCGGAAGCTTTCTTT.

Only a few counts were recorded for this clonotype. The genes are TRBV19 and TRBJ2-1; 7 bases match TRBD2. Looked up from germline, CDR1 is LNHDA and CDR2 is SQIVND (reference sequence). Losses at the gene ends were 7 bases for V and 0 bases for J; bases not matched to a gene: 3. The CDR3 is 14 residues long. This CDR3 reads CASKRGDSYNEQFF. CDR3 nucleotides: TGTGCCAGTAAGCGGGGAGACTCCTACAATGAGCAGTTCTTC.

This clonotype was observed many times. This chain connects TRBV10-3 to TRBJ2-5; TRBD2 agrees at 8 bases. The junction had 6 bases not matched to a gene; V was cut back by 8 bases and J by 4 bases. This CDR3 has 13 amino acids. The germline gives CDR1 ENHRY, CDR2 SYGVKD. This CDR3 reads CAIGREVVETQYF. The CDR3, as DNA: TGTGCCATCGGGCGGGAGGTGGTAGAGACCCAGTACTTC.

This clonotype came up a few times. V is TRBV3-1 and J is TRBJ2-7; D may be TRBD1 or TRBD2 (5 bases each). Germline V gene data show CDR1 as LGHDT and CDR2 as YNNKEL (reference sequence). V was shortened by 4 bases and J by 1 base, with 14 bases between the two germline ends. This CDR3 is 15 amino acids long. The CDR3 loop is CASSPRGQISYEQYF. CDR3 nucleotides: TGTGCCAGCAGCCCGAGGGGCCAAATATCCTACGAGCAGTACTTC.

V and J are TRBV28 and TRBJ1-1, with 10 bases matching TRBD1. The CDR3 consists of 16 residues. CDR1 is MDHEN and CDR2 is SYDVKM in the germline V gene. V trimming: 4 bases; J trimming: 3 bases; junction bases outside the gene matches: 8. The CDR3 nucleotides are TGTGCCAGCAGTTCCTCCGTCGGGACAGGGGACACTGAAGCTTTCTTT. It yields the protein CASSSSVGTGDTEAFF.

The chain recombines TRBV7-9 with TRBJ2-4, with D tentatively TRBD1 or TRBD2 (5 bases each). Germline V gene data show CDR1 as SEHNR and CDR2 as FQNEAQ (reference sequence). The CDR3 totals 18 residues. Trimming pared 3 bases from V and 4 bases from J, leaving 22 bases between. The CDR3 sequence: CASSFSSIRDHPKNIQYF. The CDR3 DNA reads as TGTGCCAGCAGCTTTAGTTCGATTCGGGACCACCCAAAAAACATTCAGTACTTC.

Ten or more counts support this clonotype. Written as DNA, the CDR3 is TGTGCCAGCAGTGGTGGGACAGGGAGAGAGACCCAGTACTTC. Encoded protein: CASSGGTGRETQYF. V is TRBV28 and J is TRBJ2-5; TRBD1 matches 9 bases. The CDR3 length is 14 residues. Germline V gene sequence: CDR1 MDHEN, CDR2 SYDVKM. With V trimmed by 5 bases and J by 4 bases, 5 bases remained unmatched.

This clonotype was counted between two and nine times. The chain is built from TRBV6-2 or TRBV6-3 and TRBJ2-2; D is unresolved. The germline V gene encodes CDR1 MNHEY and CDR2 SVGEGT. V gave up 4 bases and J gave up 2 bases, with 5 bases separating them. This CDR3 is 13 amino acids long. CDR3 residues: CASSLTNTGELFF. The CDR3, as DNA: TGTGCCAGCAGTTTGACCAACACCGGGGAGCTGTTTTTT.

This clonotype came up a few times. The chain joins TRBV9 to TRBJ2-2; the D call may be TRBD1 or TRBD2 (5 bases each). Looked up from germline, CDR1 is SGDLS and CDR2 is YYNGEE. Trimming pared 0 bases from V and 0 bases from J, leaving 9 bases between. The CDR3 is 16 residues long. CDR3 bases: TGTGCCAGCAGCGTAGAAGGGACGACGAACACCGGGGAGCTGTTTTTT. Protein: CASSVEGTTNTGELFF.

The table lists this clonotype with many counts. This chain joins TRBV20-1 and TRBJ2-4; 9 bases fit TRBD2. Germline CDR1 is DFQATT and CDR2 is SNEGSKA (reference sequence). The CDR3 totals 19 residues. V gave up 5 bases and J gave up 0 bases; unmatched junction bases: 17. This chain's CDR3 is CSAWVDLAGPPIAKNIQYF. In nucleotides, the CDR3 is TGCAGTGCTTGGGTCGATCTAGCGGGACCCCCAATAGCCAAAAACATTCAGTACTTC.

This clonotype was recorded many times. The chain recombines TRBV20-1 with TRBJ1-1; D call uncertain. Germline V gene sequence: CDR1 DFQATT, CDR2 SNEGSKA (reference sequence). CDR3 length: 12 residues. Trimming stripped 3 bases from V and 7 bases from J, with 12 bases between. The CDR3 loop reads CSASRTQSEAFF. The DNA of the CDR3 is TGCAGTGCTAGTCGCACCCAAAGTGAAGCTTTCTTT.

The chain combines TRBV6-1 with TRBJ1-1, with D possibly TRBD1 on 5 matching bases. CDR3 length: 15 residues. The germline V gene encodes CDR1 MNHNS and CDR2 SASEGT. V was clipped by 0 bases and J by 0 bases, with 8 bases between them. This CDR3 is CASSEALGLNTEAFF. In nucleotides, the CDR3 is TGTGCCAGCAGTGAAGCTTTGGGACTGAACACTGAAGCTTTCTTT.

The chain combines TRBV20-1 with TRBJ2-1; the D gene is possibly TRBD1 (6 bases). The CDR3 has 11 residues. Germline-derived CDR1 and CDR2 are DFQATT and SNEGSKA (reference sequence). V was pared by 5 bases and J by 6 bases, with 8 bases between. CDR3 DNA: TGCAGTGCTTCCAGGGGCAATGAGCAGTTCTTC. As protein: CSASRGNEQFF.

Details on this clonotype: A read error may be the cause here, since a much bigger clone is one base away. This likely comes from a read error, as the CDR3 has no conserved phenylalanine or tryptophan at its end. The J gene is TRBJ1-1, the V gene TRBV10-2; D is uncertain. Trimming removed 7 bases at V and 4 bases at J, with 13 bases between. The V gene's germline CDR1 is WSHSY and CDR2 SAAADI. The CDR3 is made up of 13 amino acids. The CDR3 reads CASMEGKITEAFL. The CDR3 DNA reads TGCGCCAGCATGGAGGGTAAGATCACTGAAGCTTTCCTT.

The chain recombines TRBV5-4 with TRBJ2-7, with TRBD2 matching 9 bases. Germline CDR1 SGHNT, CDR2 YYREEE (reference sequence). Unmatched junction bases numbered 6, after V lost 2 bases and J lost 3 bases. The CDR3 has 15 residues. The DNA of the CDR3 is TGTGCCAGCAGCTTATCTAGCGGGAACCACTACGAGCAGTACTTC. As protein: CASSLSSGNHYEQYF.

This clonotype was counted ten times or more. This sequence joins TRBV28 and TRBJ1-6, with D unresolved. The CDR3 contains 12 residues. Trimming took off 4 bases at V and 9 bases at J, with 7 bases between the two ends. Germline V CDR1 and CDR2: MDHEN, SYDVKM. In DNA, the CDR3 is TGTGCCAGCAGTTCGCCCCTTTCACCCCTCCACTTT. The encoded protein is CASSSPLSPLHF.

This clonotype was observed many times. The CDR3 nucleotides are TGTGCCAGCAGGGACACTCACCCCGGGACGGCATTGAGCTACACCTTC. Its translation is CASRDTHPGTALSYTF. This sequence joins TRBV12-3 or TRBV12-4 and TRBJ1-2; a weak D match, TRBD1 (5 bases). Deletions cut 6 bases from V and 9 bases from J, with 26 bases between. The CDR3 is 16 residues long.

The J gene is TRBJ1-6, the V gene TRBV7-6; D possibly corresponds to TRBD1 (5 bases). CDR1 and CDR2 from the germline V gene are SGHVS and FNYEAQ. V was pared by 4 bases and J by 7 bases, with 17 bases between. The CDR3 length is 16 residues. The CDR3 loop is CASSYAGSSSNSPLHF. CDR3 in DNA: TGTGCCAGCAGCTATGCAGGGTCGTCCTCCAATTCACCCCTCCACTTT.

The CDR3 DNA sequence: TGTGCCACCAGTCGATCCCTAAGCGGGAGAGTGTTCTTAAACACCGGGGAGCTGTTTTTT. It specifies CATSRSLSGRVFLNTGELFF. The V and J genes are TRBV24-1 and TRBJ2-2, with 8 bases identical to TRBD2. Germline-derived CDR1 and CDR2 are KGHDR and SFDVKD. The CDR3 spans 20 residues. Trimming removed 6 bases from V and 2 bases from J; junction bases left unmatched: 19.

This clonotype was seen repeatedly, ten times or more. The gene calls are TRBV12-3 or TRBV12-4 and TRBJ2-7; no clear D. This CDR3 region has 13 residues. The ends were cut back, 3 bases at V and 0 bases at J, with 6 bases in the middle. In nucleotides, the CDR3 is TGTGCCAGCAGTTTGGCGGACTCCTACGAGCAGTACTTC. Translating it yields CASSLADSYEQYF.